These T cell receptor beta chains were read from a single sample in a study of response to subunit inactivated influenza vaccine. TCRdb passed the RT-PCR reads through MiXCR, listing each CDR3 protein once. The sample lists over 400,000 distinct CDR3 sequences, 13% occurring once. The sequenced sample was PBMCs from blood, obtained 35 to 45 days after vaccination. The receptors were sampled from a middle-aged man who received an inactivated influenza vaccine. CDR3s include the opening cysteine and the closing phenylalanine or tryptophan. D genes are given only for firm matches. The listing skips clone size in some rows; elsewhere it reads once, few, many or a size class.

v_gene: TRBV7-9; abundance: .; j_gene: TRBJ1-1; d_gene: .; CDR3aa: CASSSKSMNTEAFF; CDR3nt: TGTGCCAGCAGCTCAAAAAGTATGAACACTGAAGCTTTCTTT
v_gene: TRBV4-3; abundance: .; j_gene: TRBJ2-3; d_gene: TRBD2; CDR3aa: CASSQELAGDDTQYF; CDR3nt: TGCGCCAGCAGCCAAGAGCTAGCGGGAGATGATACGCAGTATTTT
v_gene: TRBV12-3/TRBV12-4; abundance: .; j_gene: TRBJ2-3; d_gene: TRBD1; CDR3aa: CASSPLDRSQDTQYF; CDR3nt: TGTGCCAGCAGCCCACTGGACAGGAGCCAAGATACGCAGTATTTT
v_gene: TRBV5-6; abundance: .; j_gene: TRBJ1-4; d_gene: .; CDR3aa: CASSFTATNEKLFF; CDR3nt: TGTGCCAGCAGCTTTACCGCAACTAATGAAAAACTGTTTTTT
v_gene: TRBV11-2; abundance: .; j_gene: TRBJ2-5; d_gene: TRBD1; CDR3aa: CASSLEGQGAGTQYF; CDR3nt: TGTGCCAGCAGCTTAGAAGGACAGGGAGCAGGGACCCAGTACTTC
v_gene: TRBV28; abundance: .; j_gene: TRBJ2-7; d_gene: TRBD1; CDR3aa: CASMDRASYEQYF; CDR3nt: TGTGCCAGCATGGACAGGGCCTCCTACGAGCAGTACTTC
v_gene: TRBV20-1; abundance: .; j_gene: TRBJ2-7; d_gene: .; CDR3aa: CSARDPLAGEIEQYF; CDR3nt: TGCAGTGCTAGGGACCCTTTGGCAGGGGAGATCGAGCAGTACTTC
v_gene: TRBV7-9; abundance: .; j_gene: TRBJ2-7; d_gene: .; CDR3aa: CASSRGEEQGLTYEQYF; CDR3nt: TGTGCCAGCAGCCGGGGGGAGGAACAGGGGCTTACCTACGAGCAGTACTTC
v_gene: TRBV20-1; abundance: few; j_gene: TRBJ2-2; d_gene: .; CDR3aa: CSAREGAPNTGELFF; CDR3nt: TGCAGTGCTAGAGAGGGGGCGCCGAACACCGGGGAGCTGTTTTTT
v_gene: TRBV20-1; abundance: .; j_gene: TRBJ2-7; d_gene: .; CDR3aa: CSASAPGSYEQYF; CDR3nt: TGCAGTGCTAGTGCACCAGGCTCCTACGAGCAGTACTTC
v_gene: TRBV10-3; abundance: many; j_gene: TRBJ2-3; d_gene: TRBD2; CDR3aa: CAISVTSGADTQYF; CDR3nt: TGTGCCATCAGTGTCACTAGCGGCGCAGATACGCAGTATTTT
v_gene: TRBV6-5; abundance: few; j_gene: TRBJ1-1; d_gene: .; CDR3aa: CASSYLQGRSEAFF; CDR3nt: TGTGCCAGCAGTTACTTGCAGGGGAGGTCTGAAGCTTTCTTT
v_gene: TRBV29-1; abundance: many; j_gene: TRBJ2-1; d_gene: .; CDR3aa: CSVKLYNEQFF; CDR3nt: TGCAGCGTTAAGTTGTACAATGAGCAGTTCTTC
v_gene: TRBV5-1; abundance: .; j_gene: TRBJ1-2; d_gene: .; CDR3aa: CASSQGRLYGYTF; CDR3nt: TGCGCCAGCAGCCAGGGACGCCTCTATGGCTACACCTTC
v_gene: TRBV12-3/TRBV12-4; abundance: .; j_gene: TRBJ1-2; d_gene: .; CDR3aa: CASSLSWIFFTDKDNYGYTF; CDR3nt: TGTGCCAGCAGTTTATCCTGGATTTTCTTCACGGACAAAGACAACTATGGCTACACCTTC
v_gene: TRBV5-8; abundance: many; j_gene: TRBJ1-2; d_gene: TRBD1; CDR3aa: CASSLDSTARGDGYTF; CDR3nt: TGTGCCAGCAGCTTGGACTCGACTGCCAGGGGGGATGGCTACACCTTC
v_gene: TRBV29-1; abundance: many; j_gene: TRBJ1-2; d_gene: TRBD1; CDR3aa: CSVVLTGFDYGYTF; CDR3nt: TGCAGCGTTGTGTTGACAGGGTTTGACTATGGCTACACCTTC
v_gene: TRBV12-3/TRBV12-4; abundance: .; j_gene: TRBJ2-3; d_gene: .; CDR3aa: CASVGRPSTDTQYF; CDR3nt: TGTGCCAGTGTCGGGAGACCTAGCACAGATACGCAGTATTTT
v_gene: TRBV5-1; abundance: .; j_gene: TRBJ1-2; d_gene: TRBD1; CDR3aa: CASSLGPTGTGDPNYGYTF; CDR3nt: TGCGCCAGCAGCTTGGGGCCCACCGGGACAGGCGATCCGAACTATGGCTACACCTTC
v_gene: TRBV7-8; abundance: many; j_gene: TRBJ2-7; d_gene: TRBD2; CDR3aa: CASSLWTSAYEQYF; CDR3nt: TGTGCCAGCAGCTTATGGACTAGCGCATACGAGCAGTACTTC
v_gene: TRBV6-1; abundance: few; j_gene: TRBJ2-7; d_gene: TRBD1; CDR3aa: CASTPAGGIYEQYF; CDR3nt: TGTGCCAGCACCCCCGCAGGGGGCATCTACGAGCAGTACTTC
v_gene: TRBV7-2; abundance: few; j_gene: TRBJ2-5; d_gene: TRBD1; CDR3aa: CASSPPGQGLRETQYF; CDR3nt: TGTGCCAGCAGCCCCCCGGGACAGGGACTAAGGGAGACCCAGTACTTC
v_gene: TRBV12-3/TRBV12-4; abundance: few; j_gene: TRBJ1-2; d_gene: TRBD1; CDR3aa: CASSPGTGLRGYTF; CDR3nt: TGTGCCAGCAGTCCCGGGACAGGGTTACGTGGCTACACCTTC
v_gene: TRBV6-2/TRBV6-3; abundance: .; j_gene: TRBJ2-7; d_gene: TRBD2; CDR3aa: CATQRTSGSYEQYF; CDR3nt: TGTGCCACCCAAAGGACTAGCGGGAGCTACGAGCAGTACTTC
v_gene: TRBV15; abundance: .; j_gene: TRBJ2-6; d_gene: TRBD1; CDR3aa: CATSTRTGPLSGANVLTF; CDR3nt: TGTGCCACCAGCACCAGGACAGGACCCCTCTCTGGGGCCAACGTCCTGACTTTC
v_gene: TRBV10-3; abundance: few; j_gene: TRBJ1-1; d_gene: .; CDR3aa: CGQSQELNTEAFF; CDR3nt: TGTGGTCAGTCACAGGAGTTGAACACTGAAGCTTTCTTT
v_gene: TRBV24-1; abundance: .; j_gene: TRBJ2-5; d_gene: TRBD1; CDR3aa: CATSEPTGEETQYF; CDR3nt: TGTGCCACCAGTGAGCCCACAGGGGAAGAGACCCAGTACTTC